This T cell receptor (beta chain) emerged from a study of shared clonotypes between healthy human individuals. The wider study: The study used three CD4 naive, three CD4 memory, two CD8 naive and one CD8 memory plate per donor. Study results and caveats: It was only blood that was sampled, and tissue repertoires likely differ.

This CDR3 has 13 amino acids. Germline CDR1 reads MNHEY; CDR2 reads SMNVEV (reference sequence). V lost 8 bases, J lost 1 base, and 11 bases lay in between. In the case of this clone: Its antigen is unknown.

Sequencing used immunoSEQ multiplex PCR; TCRdb keeps in-frame clones, though not all of them. The data hold about 580,000 clones, with 98% observed a single time. CD45RO negativity and positive selection for CCR7 defined naive CD8 cells, a population that excluded terminally differentiated effector memory CD45RA+ cells. The clonotype comes from a man aged 30-40 years in good health. Sequencing used naive CD8+ T cells sorted from blood. The gene calls are TRBV27 and TRBJ1-1, with unresolved D. The CDR3 is CASHGPPNTEAFF. The CDR3 DNA sequence: TGTGCCAGCCATGGGCCCCCGAACACTGAAGCTTTCTTT.